The 18 T cell receptor beta chains below come from one sample, sequenced in a study of blood T cells in healthy people across ages. Primers used in a second PCR of about 6 to 11 cycles were a sample-barcoded 5' primer and a J-beta primer mix. TCRdb itself ran the 5' RACE reads through MiXCR, one entry per CDR3 protein. Here the sample spans approximately 780,000 distinct CDR3 sequences, roughly 25% being singletons. These records were also assigned to another study, of T cells of mothers and their children.

Sequencing was performed on blood. These receptors came from a boy between 10 and 17 years old in good health.

The chain has TRBV12-3 or TRBV12-4 and TRBJ2-3; 7 bases match TRBD1. The CDR3 is made up of 16 amino acids. The ends lost 5 bases at V and 0 bases at J; junction bases unmatched: 8. The chain's CDR3 is CASSRGQASSTDTQYF. The DNA for the CDR3 is TGTGCCAGCAGTCGTGGACAGGCCTCAAGCACAGATACGCAGTATTTT.

In its sample, this clonotype was seen a few times. This chain uses TRBV10-3 with TRBJ2-7, with 8 bases aligning to TRBD1. V trimming: 4 bases; J trimming: 0 bases; junction bases outside the gene matches: 5. The germline V gene encodes CDR1 ENHRY and CDR2 SYGVKD. The length of the CDR3 is 15 residues. The CDR3 nucleotides read TGTGCCATCAGTGGTCAGACAGGGGTCTCCTACGAGCAGTACTTC. Translating it yields CAISGQTGVSYEQYF.

As concerns this clonotype: One end of the junction fails to match germline, which may point to a read error. This CDR3 reads CASSLESYTEAFF. The CDR3 nucleotides read TGTGCCAGTAGCTTAGAAAGTTACACTGAAGCTTTCTTT. This chain uses TRBV7-9 with TRBJ1-1, with D uncertain. The CDR3 is 13 amino acids. The germline gives CDR1 SEHNR, CDR2 FQNEAQ (reference sequence).

This sequence joins TRBV5-1 and TRBJ1-2; D unresolved. There are 13 residues in the CDR3. Germline values: CDR1 SGHRS, CDR2 YFSETQ. Trimming left V 4 bases short and J 0 bases short, with 7 bases between. The CDR3 loop is CASSLTTNYGYTF. CDR3 DNA sequence: TGCGCCAGCAGCCTGACAACTAACTATGGCTACACCTTC. Supplemented by reference TRBV5-1 and TRBJ1-2, the full variable domain reads KAGVTQTPRYLIKTRGQQVTLSCSPISGHRSVSWYQQTPGQGLQFLFEYFSETQRNKGNFPGRFSGRQFSNSRSEMNVSTLELGDSALYLCASSLTTNYGYTFGSGTRLTVV.

J is TRBJ1-2 and V is TRBV28; D might be TRBD1 (5 bases). This CDR3 has 11 residues. CDR1 and CDR2 (germline): MDHEN, SYDVKM. The V and J ends lost 3 bases and 10 bases respectively, with 9 bases between them. CDR3 DNA sequence: TGTGCCAGCAGTTTCAGGGACCTCTACACCTTC. Its protein is CASSFRDLYTF.

This clonotype appeared a few times. The genes are TRBV29-1 and TRBJ2-5; TRBD2 matches at 8 bases. In germline, CDR1 is SQVTM, CDR2 ANQGSEA. The V segment lost 4 bases and the J segment 5 bases; nucleotides outside the gene matches: 6. This CDR3 is 13 amino acids long. The CDR3 DNA is TGCAGCGTTGTCGCGGGGGGACTCGAGACCCAGTACTTC. It codes for CSVVAGGLETQYF.

This clonotype was observed a few times. V usage is TRBV30 and J usage is TRBJ2-3, with TRBD2 as a possible D gene (6 bases). The germline V and J ends were trimmed by 3 bases and 3 bases, with 19 bases remaining between them. The CDR3 is made up of 16 amino acids. CDR1 GTSNPN and CDR2 SVGIG come from the germline V gene (reference sequence). The CDR3 loop reads CAWSRDSKGRTDTQYF. CDR3 in DNA: TGTGCCTGGAGCCGGGACTCCAAAGGACGGACAGATACGCAGTATTTT. Based on the CDR3 plus reference TRBV30 and TRBJ2-3, the full variable domain is SQTIHQWPATLVQPVGSPLSLECTVEGTSNPNLYWYRQAAGRGLQLLFYSVGIGQISSEVPQNLSASRPQDRQFILSSKKLLLSDSGFYLCAWSRDSKGRTDTQYFGPGTRLTVL.

This chain joins TRBV3-1 and TRBJ2-3; 8 nucleotides match TRBD2. V dropped 4 bases and J dropped 2; count of bases not matched to a gene: 14. Germline V gives CDR1 LGHDT, CDR2 YNNKEL (reference sequence). The CDR3 has 18 residues. DNA for the CDR3: TGTGCCAGCAGCCCACTGACGCCGGGACTAGATGTCACAGATACGCAGTATTTT. Translation: CASSPLTPGLDVTDTQYF.

This clonotype has just a few counts. The chain is built from TRBV12-3 or TRBV12-4 and TRBJ2-1, with 7 bases that match TRBD1. V lost 6 bases and J lost 3; bases outside the gene matches: 8. The CDR3 covers 15 residues. The CDR3, as DNA: TGTGCCAGCAGACAGACAGGGAAAGGCTACAATGAGCAGTTCTTC. Its translation: CASRQTGKGYNEQFF.

A few counts support this clonotype. The rearrangement links TRBV10-3 to TRBJ2-5; D uncertain. There are 13 residues in the CDR3. The V and J ends lost 0 bases and 1 base respectively, with 3 bases between them. CDR1 ENHRY and CDR2 SYGVKD come from the germline V gene. The CDR3 here is CAISESSQETQYF. Here the CDR3 DNA reads TGTGCCATCAGTGAGTCTTCCCAAGAGACCCAGTACTTC.

The chain uses TRBV6-2 or TRBV6-3 and TRBJ2-7; D is ambiguous. In germline, CDR1 is MNHEY, CDR2 SVGEGT. The CDR3 is made up of 10 amino acids. V lost 6 bases to trimming and J lost 8 bases, with 8 bases between them. CDR3 DNA: TGTGCCAGCAGCTTCGGACAGCAGTACTTC. Translation gives CASSFGQQYF.

This clonotype turned up a few times. One end of the junction varies from germline; a read error may be responsible. The chain uses TRBV2 and TRBJ2-1, with TRBD2 matching 11 bases. The CDR3 covers 10 residues. The germline V gene encodes CDR1 SNHLY and CDR2 FYNNEI. The CDR3 protein is CASRTSGGAF. In DNA, the CDR3 is TGTGCCAGCAGAACTAGCGGGGGCGCCTTC. The full variable domain, its missing parts supplied by reference TRBV2 and TRBJ2-1, is EPEVTQTPSHQVTQMGQEVILRCVPISNHLYFYWYRQILGQKVEFLVSFYNNEISEKSEIFDDQFSVERPDGSNFTLKIRSTKLEDSAMYFCASRTSGGAFGPGTRLTVL.

The V gene is TRBV7-9, the J gene TRBJ2-1; D is unclear. Germline values: CDR1 SEHNR, CDR2 FQNEAQ (reference sequence). The CDR3 has 14 residues. The V and J ends lost 5 bases and 7 bases respectively, with 15 bases between them. Here the CDR3 reads CASSPGPARNEQFF. The CDR3 coding sequence is TGTGCCAGCAGCCCCGGTCCAGCGAGAAATGAGCAGTTCTTC.

This chain connects TRBV5-1 to TRBJ2-3, with 10 bases matching TRBD1. Germline V gives CDR1 SGHRS, CDR2 YFSETQ. This CDR3 has 15 residues. The trim removed 3 bases at V and 3 bases at J, leaving 4 bases unmatched. Here the CDR3 reads CASSWDRGQTDTQYF. As DNA, the CDR3 is TGCGCCAGCAGCTGGGACAGGGGTCAAACAGATACGCAGTATTTT.

The chain combines TRBV5-1 with TRBJ1-2, with D tentatively TRBD1 (6 bases). CDR3 length: 14 amino acids. Germline V gene sequence: CDR1 SGHRS, CDR2 YFSETQ. V gave up 0 bases and J gave up 8 bases, with 14 bases separating them. The CDR3 coding sequence is TGCGCCAGCAGCTTGGTAGGAGGGGGGAGCGGCTACACCTTC. Translating it yields CASSLVGGGSGYTF.

In this sample, this clonotype turned up a few times. The chain is built from TRBV2 and TRBJ2-5, with D possibly matching TRBD2 (5 bases). This CDR3 comprises 15 residues. Between the trimmed V and J ends, which lost 10 bases and 2 bases, there was a span of 20 bases. Per germline, CDR1 SNHLY and CDR2 FYNNEI. The CDR3: CATRGMRKLQETQYF. The CDR3, as DNA: TGTGCCACCAGAGGGATGCGGAAACTTCAAGAGACCCAGTACTTC.

The chain carries TRBV21-1 and TRBJ2-5; the D call of TRBD1 is as the table states it, not checked on the DNA. The J call may be incorrect, as the DNA end agrees better with TRBJ2-7. TRBV21-1 is given as a pseudogene. The CDR3 spans 13 residues. In nucleotides, the CDR3 is TGTGCCAGGTCAGGCTCCCTCTCCTACGAGCAGTACTTC. Translated, it gives CARSGSLSYEQYF.

This chain uses TRBV5-1 with TRBJ2-5, with D uncertain. V dropped 0 bases and J dropped 2 bases, with 8 bases sitting between them. The length of the CDR3 is 14 residues. CDR1 and CDR2 from the germline V gene are SGHRS and YFSETQ. The CDR3 protein is CASSLAPPQETQYF. The CDR3 bases are TGCGCCAGCAGCTTGGCCCCACCACAAGAGACCCAGTACTTC. The full variable domain, with the rest looked up from reference TRBV5-1 and TRBJ2-5, is KAGVTQTPRYLIKTRGQQVTLSCSPISGHRSVSWYQQTPGQGLQFLFEYFSETQRNKGNFPGRFSGRQFSNSRSEMNVSTLELGDSALYLCASSLAPPQETQYFGPGTRLLVL.